The T cell receptor beta chain described here comes from a study of beta chain features in type 1 diabetes. Findings and limits, study-wide: Patients and controls would be equally affected if PCR favored shorter templates. The question left open here concerned HLA type influencing TCRB rearrangement. Patients' naive, central memory and Treg TCRB repertoires seemed closer to one another than those of healthy donors. People with Type 1 diabetes carried modestly yet significantly shorter TCRB CDR3s in all four CD4+ subsets.

Germline CDR1 reads SEHNR; CDR2 reads FQNEAQ (reference sequence). With 3 bases removed from V and 1 base from J, the gap between germline ends came to 8 bases. The CDR3 covers 14 residues. This clone was found a few times. Its matching antigen is unknown. Reverse transcribing all isolated RNA meant expressed TCRB transcripts were sequenced. TCRdb keeps only in-frame clones here, not all; method: immunoSEQ multiplex PCR. The data contain roughly 300,000 clones, 14% of them singletons. This chain links TRBV7-9 with TRBJ2-3; D is unclear. The sample consisted of naive CD4+ T cells from blood. The sequence came from a man aged 30-40 years with type 1 diabetes. The DNA for the CDR3 is TGTGCCAGCAGCTTCACGGTGGGCACAGATACGCAGTATTTT. Translating it yields CASSFTVGTDTQYF.